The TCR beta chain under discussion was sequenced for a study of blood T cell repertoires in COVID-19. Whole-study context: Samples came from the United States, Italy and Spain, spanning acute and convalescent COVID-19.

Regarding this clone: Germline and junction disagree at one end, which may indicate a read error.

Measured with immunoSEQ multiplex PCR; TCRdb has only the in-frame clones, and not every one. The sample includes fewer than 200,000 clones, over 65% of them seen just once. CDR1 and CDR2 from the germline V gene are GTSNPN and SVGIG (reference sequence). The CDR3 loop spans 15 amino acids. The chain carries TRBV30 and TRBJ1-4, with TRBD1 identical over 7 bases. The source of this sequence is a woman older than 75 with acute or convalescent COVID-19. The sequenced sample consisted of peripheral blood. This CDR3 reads CAWSGGQPRIENLFF. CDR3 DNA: TGTGCCTGGAGTGGGGGACAGCCCCGAATTGAAAACCTGTTTTTT.